These T cell receptor beta chains were read from a single sample in a study of regulatory T cells in long-lasting Graves disease. TCRdb passed the multiplex PCR reads through MiXCR, listing each CDR3 protein once. This table holds 360,000 or so distinct CDR3 sequences, roughly 10% found once. These data were also reused for a study on T cells in Graves' hyperthyroidism and ophthalmopathy.

This specimen consisted of peripheral blood mononuclear cells (PBMCs), obtained at new diagnosis, from a patient treated with antithyroid drugs. The receptors come from a woman aged 18-30 years with Graves disease. The CDR3 runs from the conserved cysteine through the conserved F or W. D genes are given only for firm matches. Clone size is shown for a subset of rows, as once, few, many or a class of expanded clone.

clone_size,j_call,d_call,v_call,cdr3_aa,cdr3_nt
few,TRBJ1-1,-,TRBV7-2,CASSLLRTLGTEAFF,TGTGCCAGCAGCCTACTTCGGACCTTGGGCACTGAAGCTTTCTTT
many,TRBJ1-1,-,TRBV6-5,CASSYGGVMNTEAFF,TGTGCCAGCAGTTACGGTGGGGTCATGAACACTGAAGCTTTCTTT
many,TRBJ2-7,TRBD1,TRBV29-1,CSVESRGTGRPYEQYF,TGCAGCGTTGAAAGTAGAGGGACAGGTCGTCCCTACGAGCAGTACTTC
many,TRBJ2-1,TRBD1,TRBV2,CATISGDRGNEQFF,TGTGCCACCATCTCGGGGGACAGGGGGAATGAGCAGTTCTTC
many,TRBJ1-4,-,TRBV7-9,CASSLGGRGEEKLFF,TGTGCCAGCAGCTTAGGCGGCAGGGGAGAGGAAAAACTGTTTTTT
many,TRBJ2-1,-,TRBV7-2,CASRQQGAQFF,TGTGCCAGCAGACAACAGGGTGCGCAGTTCTTC
many,TRBJ1-2,-,TRBV12-5,CASGSTSWDGYTF,TGTGCTAGTGGTTCCACGAGTTGGGATGGCTACACCTTC
many,TRBJ1-5,-,TRBV6-2/TRBV6-3,CASSYSVSAGDQPQHF,TGTGCCAGCAGTTACTCTGTTTCAGCGGGGGATCAGCCCCAGCATTTT
-,TRBJ1-6,-,TRBV7-8,CASRRQYNSPLHF,TGTGCCAGCCGCCGGCAATATAATTCACCCCTCCACTTT
few,TRBJ1-6,TRBD1,TRBV6-5,CASSYRGTGDNSPLHF,TGTGCCAGCAGTTACCGCGGGACAGGGGACAATTCACCCCTCCACTTT
few,TRBJ2-5,-,TRBV7-2,CASSGAGGLFQETQYF,TGTGCCAGCAGCGGGGCGGGTGGATTATTTCAAGAGACCCAGTACTTC
few,TRBJ1-2,-,TRBV5-1,CASRAGTTNYGYTF,TGCGCCAGCAGGGCCGGGACTACTAACTATGGCTACACCTTC
many,TRBJ1-2,TRBD1,TRBV6-1,CASRKGQGIAGYTF,TGTGCCAGCAGAAAGGGACAGGGAATTGCAGGCTACACCTTC
many,TRBJ1-5,TRBD1,TRBV24-1,CATSAPLDRGTLNQPQHF,TGTGCCACCAGTGCCCCTTTAGACAGGGGTACACTTAATCAGCCCCAGCATTTT
many,TRBJ2-3,-,TRBV30,CAWIPRGGQGDTQYF,TGTGCCTGGATCCCACGTGGGGGCCAAGGGGATACGCAGTATTTT
-,TRBJ2-2,TRBD2,TRBV10-3,CAKHKGLAGGTGELFF,TGTGCCAAACATAAGGGACTAGCGGGAGGCACCGGGGAGCTGTTTTTT
few,TRBJ2-1,TRBD2,TRBV4-1,CASSQMGLAGHNEQFF,TGCGCCAGCAGCCAGATGGGACTAGCGGGTCACAATGAGCAGTTCTTC
-,TRBJ2-5,TRBD2,TRBV7-9,CASSLIASGGQETQYF,TGTGCCAGCAGCTTAATTGCTAGCGGGGGCCAAGAGACCCAGTACTTC
many,TRBJ2-2,-,TRBV12-3/TRBV12-4,CASSLVPSPAGELFF,TGTGCCAGCAGTTTGGTCCCTTCGCCGGCCGGGGAGCTGTTTTTT
few,TRBJ1-2,-,TRBV4-3,CASSQDGLPAYYGYTF,TGCGCCAGCAGCCAAGATGGCCTTCCAGCTTACTATGGCTACACCTTC
many,TRBJ2-7,TRBD2,TRBV28,CASRTGTSGVSYEQYF,TGTGCCAGCAGGACCGGGACTAGCGGGGTTTCCTACGAGCAGTACTTC
-,TRBJ1-6,TRBD1,TRBV4-2,CASSQDLAGGRSPLHF,TGTGCCAGCAGCCAAGATTTGGCAGGGGGTCGATCACCCCTCCACTTT
few,TRBJ2-1,-,TRBV6-5,CASSFLGRGPELSYNEQFF,TGTGCCAGCAGTTTCTTGGGGCGGGGCCCGGAGCTCTCCTACAATGAGCAGTTCTTC
few,TRBJ2-3,-,TRBV28,CASRLMETDTQYF,TGTGCCAGCAGACTTATGGAAACAGATACGCAGTATTTT
few,TRBJ2-7,-,TRBV7-8,CASSPPLNPYEQYF,TGTGCCAGCAGCCCGCCCCTGAACCCCTACGAGCAGTACTTC
few,TRBJ1-1,TRBD1,TRBV2,CASSGDRALTEAFF,TGTGCCAGCAGTGGGGACAGGGCACTGACTGAAGCTTTCTTT
few,TRBJ2-6,TRBD1,TRBV7-2,CASSLAQGAGPGANVLTF,TGTGCCAGCAGCTTAGCTCAGGGGGCAGGACCTGGGGCCAACGTCCTGACTTTC
-,TRBJ2-7,-,TRBV6-1,CASSNGVRYEQYF,TGTGCCAGCAGTAATGGGGTAAGGTACGAGCAGTACTTC
many,TRBJ1-2,TRBD1,TRBV12-3/TRBV12-4,CASSPDRVYAGYTF,TGTGCCAGCAGTCCGGACAGGGTTTATGCTGGCTACACCTTC
many,TRBJ1-5,-,TRBV20-1,CSASERVSQPQHF,TGCAGTGCTAGCGAGAGGGTGAGTCAGCCCCAGCATTTT
many,TRBJ2-3,-,TRBV11-2,CASSAYWERTDTQYF,TGTGCCAGCAGCGCCTATTGGGAGCGCACAGATACGCAGTATTTT
many,TRBJ2-5,-,TRBV15,CATSRGLHQETQYF,TGTGCCACCAGCAGAGGGCTCCACCAAGAGACCCAGTACTTC
few,TRBJ2-3,TRBD2,TRBV15,CATSRGFLAGHTDTQYF,TGTGCCACCAGCAGAGGGTTCCTAGCGGGACACACAGATACGCAGTATTTT
few,TRBJ2-4,-,TRBV19,CASSINGAKNIQYF,TGTGCCAGTAGTATTAACGGAGCCAAAAACATTCAGTACTTC
many,TRBJ1-5,-,TRBV19,CASTPTAGTNQPQHF,TGTGCCAGTACCCCGACGGCGGGGACAAATCAGCCCCAGCATTTT
many,TRBJ1-5,-,TRBV12-3/TRBV12-4,CASSQWAGDQPQHF,TGTGCCAGCAGCCAATGGGCTGGGGATCAGCCCCAGCATTTT
-,TRBJ1-5,-,TRBV19,CASSARFRPQPQHF,TGTGCCAGTAGTGCCCGGTTCCGTCCCCAGCCCCAGCATTTT
many,TRBJ1-2,-,TRBV7-2,CASSQILLTQTNYGYTF,TGTGCCAGCAGCCAAATTCTCCTGACTCAAACTAACTATGGCTACACCTTC
many,TRBJ2-1,-,TRBV20-1,CSAGLSSYNEQFF,TGCAGTGCGGGACTCAGCTCCTACAATGAGCAGTTCTTC
many,TRBJ2-7,-,TRBV11-2,CASSLSQDEQYF,TGTGCCAGCAGCTTATCGCAGGACGAGCAGTACTTC
many,TRBJ1-5,-,TRBV9,CASSTGGPLSNQPQHF,TGTGCCAGCAGCACCGGGGGGCCGCTAAGCAATCAGCCCCAGCATTTT
many,TRBJ2-1,-,TRBV19,CASSPGLLGSNEQFF,TGTGCCAGTAGCCCGGGACTCCTGGGAAGTAATGAGCAGTTCTTC
few,TRBJ1-6,TRBD1,TRBV27,CASRLTGGKSPLHF,TGTGCCAGCAGGCTGACAGGGGGAAAGTCACCCCTCCACTTT
many,TRBJ2-5,-,TRBV6-1,CASRDQGSAGNQETQYF,TGTGCCAGCAGAGACCAGGGCAGCGCGGGGAACCAAGAGACCCAGTACTTC
-,TRBJ2-5,-,TRBV7-2,CASSLHGLETQYF,TGTGCCAGCAGCTTACACGGACTCGAGACCCAGTACTTC
-,TRBJ2-4,TRBD2,TRBV30,CALWASGRGDIQYF,TGTGCCTTGTGGGCTAGCGGGAGGGGGGACATTCAGTACTTC
many,TRBJ2-7,TRBD1,TRBV20-1,CSAYGQGAYEQYF,TGCAGTGCATACGGACAGGGGGCATACGAGCAGTACTTC
many,TRBJ1-4,-,TRBV15,CATSRAGGGREKLFF,TGTGCCACCAGCCGCGCCGGGGGGGGAAGGGAAAAACTGTTTTTT
many,TRBJ2-5,TRBD1,TRBV28,CASSSYIDRGQETQYF,TGTGCCAGCAGTTCATACATTGACAGGGGACAAGAGACCCAGTACTTC
few,TRBJ2-7,-,TRBV10-3,CASQDDGRFYEQYF,TGTGCTTCTCAGGACGACGGAAGATTCTACGAGCAGTACTTC
many,TRBJ2-7,TRBD2,TRBV27,CASRLAGVSYEQYF,TGTGCCAGCAGACTAGCGGGAGTCTCCTACGAGCAGTACTTC